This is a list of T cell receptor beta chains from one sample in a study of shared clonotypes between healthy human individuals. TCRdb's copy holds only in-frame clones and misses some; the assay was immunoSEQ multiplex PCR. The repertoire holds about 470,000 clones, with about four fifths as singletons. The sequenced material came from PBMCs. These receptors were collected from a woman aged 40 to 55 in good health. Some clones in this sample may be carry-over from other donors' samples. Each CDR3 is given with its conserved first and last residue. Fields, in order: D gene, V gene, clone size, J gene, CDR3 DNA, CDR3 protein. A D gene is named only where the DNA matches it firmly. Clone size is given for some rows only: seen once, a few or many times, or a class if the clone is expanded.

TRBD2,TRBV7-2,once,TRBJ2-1,TGTGCCAGCAGCTTGGGGACTAACTACTACAATGAGCAGTTCTTC,CASSLGTNYYNEQFF
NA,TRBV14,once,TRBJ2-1,TGTGCCAGCAGCCCGGGAAGAGGCAACAATGAGCAGTTCTTC,CASSPGRGNNEQFF
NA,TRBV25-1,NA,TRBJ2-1,TGTGCCAGCAGTACTTACGCCGGGGCAAACAATGAGCAGTTCTTC,CASSTYAGANNEQFF
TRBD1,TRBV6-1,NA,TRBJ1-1,TGTGCCAGCAGTCCAATTCCAGGGACAGGGGAAGCTTTCTTT,CASSPIPGTGEAFF
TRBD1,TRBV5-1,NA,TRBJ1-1,TGCGCCAGCAGCTTGGGGACAGGGTTTAAGTCGGGCACTGAAGCTTTCTTT,CASSLGTGFKSGTEAFF
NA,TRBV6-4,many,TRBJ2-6,TGTGCCAGCAGTGACTCGGACAGCTCTGGGGCCAACGTCCTGACTTTC,CASSDSDSSGANVLTF
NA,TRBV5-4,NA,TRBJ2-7,TGTGCCAGCAGTCCGGGGGGCCAGTACGAGCAGTACTTC,CASSPGGQYEQYF
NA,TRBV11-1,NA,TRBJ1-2,TGTGCCAGCAGCTTAAGCAGGGAAGACTATGGCTACACCTTC,CASSLSREDYGYTF
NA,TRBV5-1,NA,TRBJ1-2,TGCGCCAGCAGCTTGTACGGGAAGGGCTATGGCTACACCTTC,CASSLYGKGYGYTF
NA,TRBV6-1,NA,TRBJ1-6,TGTGCCAGCAGTGAAAGGGTTGGGACGGGGGATTCACCCCTCCACTTT,CASSERVGTGDSPLHF
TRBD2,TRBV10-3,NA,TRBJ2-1,TGTGCCATCAGGACTAGCGCGGACAATGAGCAGTTCTTC,CAIRTSADNEQFF
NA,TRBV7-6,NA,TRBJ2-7,TGTGCCAGCAGCTTAGGCGGGACGAACTACGAGCAGTACTTC,CASSLGGTNYEQYF
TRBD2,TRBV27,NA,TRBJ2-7,TGTGCCAGCGGTGGCAGCGGGAGAAGGACCGAGCAGTACTTC,CASGGSGRRTEQYF
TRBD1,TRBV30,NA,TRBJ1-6,TGTGCCCAAGCCTTGGCAGGGGGCAATTCACCCCTCCACTTT,CAQALAGGNSPLHF
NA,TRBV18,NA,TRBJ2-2,TGTGCCAGCTCACCAACCACTTGGAGGGAGTCTTTTATCGGGGAGCTGTTTTTT,CASSPTTWRESFIGELFF
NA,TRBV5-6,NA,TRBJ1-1,TGTGCCAGCAGCTACCGACAGGCCCGGGAAGCTTTCTTT,CASSYRQAREAFF
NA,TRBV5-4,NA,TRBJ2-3,TGTGCCAGCAGCTCATCCAACAGGGACACAGATACGCAGTATTTT,CASSSSNRDTDTQYF
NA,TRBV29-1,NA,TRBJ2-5,TGCAGCGCCCTGCTTCTGGGTCGGGAGACCCAGTACTTC,CSALLLGRETQYF
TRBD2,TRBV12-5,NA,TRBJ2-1,TGTGCTAGTGGTTTGGTACTAGCGGGAGCCCCTACCAACTCCTACAATGAGCAGTTCTTC,CASGLVLAGAPTNSYNEQFF
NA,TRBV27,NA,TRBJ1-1,TGTGCCAGCAGTTTAAACGCAGGGATGAACACTGAAGCTTTCTTT,CASSLNAGMNTEAFF
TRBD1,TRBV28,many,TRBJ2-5,TGTGCCAGCAGCCTAGACAGGGGTAGGGAAGAGACCCAGTACTTC,CASSLDRGREETQYF
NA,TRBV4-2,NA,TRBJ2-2,TGTGCCAGCAGCCAAGATCGCGGCGGTTCCACCGGGGAGCTGTTTTTT,CASSQDRGGSTGELFF
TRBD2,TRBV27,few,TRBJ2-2,TGTGCCAGCAGTTTTTCCGGGAGGCTATACACCGGGGAGCTGTTTTTT,CASSFSGRLYTGELFF
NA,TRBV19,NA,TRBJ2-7,TGTGCCAGTAGTATTTATGGCGTGGGGCAGGGGTCCTACGAGCAGTACTTC,CASSIYGVGQGSYEQYF
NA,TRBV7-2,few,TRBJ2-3,TGTGCCAGCAGCACGCTCAGACAGCCCGGGAGCACCACAGATACGCAGTATTTT,CASSTLRQPGSTTDTQYF
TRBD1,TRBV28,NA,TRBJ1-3,TGTGCCAGCAGTTCGACAGGGGATGTGAAGGGCTCTGGAAACACCATATATTTT,CASSSTGDVKGSGNTIYF
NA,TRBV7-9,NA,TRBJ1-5,TGTGCCAGCAGCGACCAATATCAGCCCCAGCATTTT,CASSDQYQPQHF
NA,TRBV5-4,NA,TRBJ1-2,TGTGCCAGCAGCTTGGTGGGATCTGGCTACACCTTC,CASSLVGSGYTF
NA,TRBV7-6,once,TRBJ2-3,TGTGCCAGCAGGGCTAGTCACACAGATACGCAGTATTTT,CASRASHTDTQYF
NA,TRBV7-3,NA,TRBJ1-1,TGTGCCAGCAGCTTAAAAAGTAGTACAGGGCTGGCTTTCTTT,CASSLKSSTGLAFF
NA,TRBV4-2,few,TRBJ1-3,TGTGCCAGCAGCCCAGCGCGGGGAGCTGGAAACACCATATATTTT,CASSPARGAGNTIYF
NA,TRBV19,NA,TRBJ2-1,TGTGCCAGTAGTATCGCAGAAACCTACAATGAGCAGTTCTTC,CASSIAETYNEQFF
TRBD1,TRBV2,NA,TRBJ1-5,TGTGCCAGCAGCCCCCGGGACAGGGGTCAGCCCCAGCATTTT,CASSPRDRGQPQHF
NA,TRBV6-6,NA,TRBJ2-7,TGTGCCAGCAGCAACAGTAGGGACTCCTACGAGCAGTACTTC,CASSNSRDSYEQYF
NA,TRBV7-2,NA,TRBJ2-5,TGTGCCAGCAGCCCCCAGGGTTCGGGGAGCTGGGAGACCCAGTACTTC,CASSPQGSGSWETQYF
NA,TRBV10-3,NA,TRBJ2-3,TGTGCCATCAGTGGGACCGCTGATACGCAGTATTTT,CAISGTADTQYF
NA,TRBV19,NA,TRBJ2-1,TGTGCCAGTTCCGGCGCAGGCAATGAGCAGTTCTTC,CASSGAGNEQFF
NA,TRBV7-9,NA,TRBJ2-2,TGTGCCAGCAGCTTAGCGGGAGGCACCGGGGAGCTGTTTTTT,CASSLAGGTGELFF
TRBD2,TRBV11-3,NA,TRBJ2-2,TGTGCCAGCAGCTTAATGAGACTAGCGGGAGCACCAACCGGGGAGCTGTTTTTT,CASSLMRLAGAPTGELFF
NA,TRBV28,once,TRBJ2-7,TGTGCCAGCAGTCCCCCCCGGCAGGGGATCTACGAGCAGTACTTC,CASSPPRQGIYEQYF
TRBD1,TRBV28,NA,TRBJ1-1,TGTGCCAGCAGTTTGACAGGGCTTGAAGCTTTCTTT,CASSLTGLEAFF
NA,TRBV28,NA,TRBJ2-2,TGTGCCACCACGGTCGCCGGGGAGCTGTTTTTT,CATTVAGELFF
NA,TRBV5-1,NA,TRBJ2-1,TGCGCCAGCAGCCTGGCTACAGGGCGCTCCTACAATGAGCAGTTCTTC,CASSLATGRSYNEQFF
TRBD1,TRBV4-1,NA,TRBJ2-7,TGCGCCAGCAGCCAAGCGTGGACAGGGAGCTCCTACGAGCAGTACTTC,CASSQAWTGSSYEQYF
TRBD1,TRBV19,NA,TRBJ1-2,TGTGCCAGTAGCTGGGGGGACAGGCCTCTGGGCTACACCTTC,CASSWGDRPLGYTF
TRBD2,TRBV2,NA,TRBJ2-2,TGTGCCAGCAGTGACCGACCAGCGGGAGTAACCTCCGGGGAGCTGTTTTTT,CASSDRPAGVTSGELFF
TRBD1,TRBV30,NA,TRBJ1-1,TGTGCCTGGAGGACAGGGGGAGGCACTGAAGCTTTCTTT,CAWRTGGGTEAFF
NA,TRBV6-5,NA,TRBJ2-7,TGTGCCAGCAGTTACTCGACCAGGACCTACGAGCAGTACTTC,CASSYSTRTYEQYF
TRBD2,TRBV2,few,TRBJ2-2,TGTGCCAGCAGTGAAAGCGGGGTTACCGGGGAGCTGTTTTTT,CASSESGVTGELFF
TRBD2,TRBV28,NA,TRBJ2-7,TGTGCCAGCAGTTTCCTAGCGGGAGCACCCCCCAAGCAGTACTTC,CASSFLAGAPPKQYF
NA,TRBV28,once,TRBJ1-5,TGTGCCAGCAGTAGAGGGGTCAATCAGCCCCAGCATTTT,CASSRGVNQPQHF
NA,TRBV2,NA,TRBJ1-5,TGTGCCAGCAGTGGTGAGGTGAATCAGCCCCAGCATTTT,CASSGEVNQPQHF